The next 11 T cell receptor beta chains were all read from a single sample in a study of high-grade serous ovarian cancer treatment subgroups (dated by TCRdb to 2020 to 2022). Libraries were built with the immunoSEQ multiplex PCR assay. Drawn from immuneACCESS, this table holds only the in-frame rearrangements with V and J called that TCRdb kept. Clones are partly lost; checked studies trace under half to an unresolved V gene and leave the rest unexplained. Within this sample are approximately 6,600 clones, with less than 85% of them counted one time only. The top ten hold about 6.3% of the sample. The tumor samples were collected prior to definitive surgery or chemotherapy. The sample comprised tumor tissue. The receptors come from a human donor with high-grade serous ovarian cancer.

This clone came up a few times. V and J are TRBV27 and TRBJ2-7; TRBD2 is a possible D gene (6 bases). V gave up 3 bases and J gave up 2 bases, with 17 bases separating them. CDR3 length: 16 amino acids. Per germline, CDR1 MNHEY and CDR2 SMNVEV (reference sequence). The chain's CDR3 is CASSFGGGTPAYEQYF. The DNA for the CDR3 is TGTGCCAGCAGTTTCGGCGGCGGGACCCCTGCCTACGAGCAGTACTTC.

The V gene is TRBV6-1, the J gene TRBJ2-7, with a tentative D call TRBD1 (6 bases). V lost 7 bases and J 2 bases, leaving 18 bases between the germline ends. Germline assignment: CDR1 MNHNS and CDR2 SASEGT. The CDR3 extends over 15 amino acids. The CDR3 nucleotides read TGTGCCAGCAATCTCGAGACAGGAATCCCCTACGAGCAGTACTTC. It codes for CASNLETGIPYEQYF.

The chain employs TRBV4-2 and TRBJ2-7, with TRBD2 identical over 7 bases. From germline, CDR1 is LGHNA and CDR2 YNFKEQ. CDR3 length: 15 residues. V shed 4 bases, J shed 6 bases, and the junction held 12 bases outside the gene matches. CDR3 residues: CASSLGREADGEQYF. The CDR3 bases are TGTGCCAGCAGCCTTGGTCGGGAGGCAGACGGCGAGCAGTACTTC.

V is TRBV28 and J is TRBJ2-7; 7 bases agree with TRBD2. The CDR3 loop spans 16 amino acids. CDR1 is MDHEN and CDR2 is SYDVKM in the germline V gene. Trimming took 6 bases from V and 3 from J; bases not matched to a gene: 14. CDR3 DNA sequence: TGTGCCAGCAGCCACCCGGGGAGGGAGGCTTTCTACGAGCAGTACTTC. Protein sequence: CASSHPGREAFYEQYF.

This rearrangement joins TRBV28 to TRBJ1-5; 11 nucleotides align to TRBD1. Germline CDR1 and CDR2: MDHEN and SYDVKM. CDR3 size: 18 residues. J was trimmed by 0 bases and V by 5 bases; bases with no gene match: 9. The CDR3 region is CASSAGTGGPISNQPQHF. CDR3 sequence (DNA): TGTGCCAGCAGTGCCGGGACAGGGGGTCCCATTAGCAATCAGCCCCAGCATTTT. Combining the CDR3 with reference TRBV28 and TRBJ1-5 gives the whole variable domain DVKVTQSSRYLVKRTGEKVFLECVQDMDHENMFWYRQDPGLGLRLIYFSYDVKMKEKGDIPEGYSVSREKKERFSLILESASTNQTSMYLCASSAGTGGPISNQPQHFGDGTRLSIL.

The rearrangement joins TRBV5-5 to TRBJ2-7; TRBD2 matches 9 bases. The junction had 7 bases not matched to a gene; V was cut back by 1 base and J by 5 bases. There are 15 residues in the CDR3. Germline values: CDR1 SGHKS, CDR2 YYEKEE (reference sequence). The CDR3 region has the DNA TGTGCCAGCAGCTTGAATTTTCTAGCGGGAAACGAGCAGTACTTC. It encodes CASSLNFLAGNEQYF. Looking up the rest from reference TRBV5-5 and TRBJ2-7 gives the full variable domain: DAGVTQSPTHLIKTRGQQVTLRCSPISGHKSVSWYQQVLGQGPQFIFQYYEKEERGRGNFPDRFSARQFPNYSSELNVNALLLGDSALYLCASSLNFLAGNEQYFGPGTRLTVT.

The chain combines TRBV6-1 with TRBJ1-4; D ambiguous. From germline, CDR1 is MNHNS and CDR2 SASEGT. Trimming removed 6 bases from V and 2 bases from J, with 13 bases in between. The CDR3 runs 15 residues. Here the CDR3 reads CASSPRVLTNEKLFF. Written as DNA, the CDR3 is TGTGCCAGCAGCCCAAGGGTATTGACTAATGAAAAACTGTTTTTT.

The chain recombines TRBV15 with TRBJ1-2; D is ambiguous. CDR1 and CDR2 (germline): LNHNV, YYDKDF (reference sequence). Trimming pared 6 bases from V and 2 bases from J, leaving 13 bases between. The CDR3 extends over 14 amino acids. The CDR3 sequence: CATRSILDNYGYTF. The CDR3, as DNA: TGTGCCACCAGAAGTATATTGGACAACTATGGCTACACCTTC.

The V gene is TRBV28, the J gene TRBJ2-4; 9 bases fit TRBD1. J lost 0 bases, V lost 8 bases, and 5 bases had no gene match. The CDR3 extends over 15 amino acids. Germline lookup yields CDR1 MDHEN and CDR2 SYDVKM. This CDR3 reads CASGDRVLAKNIQYF. As DNA, the CDR3 is TGTGCCAGCGGGGACAGGGTCTTAGCCAAAAACATTCAGTACTTC.

Comment on this clone: The junction shows a germline mismatch at one end, possibly a read error. The gene calls are TRBV5-6 and TRBJ1-1; 8 bases map to TRBD1. This CDR3 comprises 11 residues. CDR1 and CDR2 (germline): SGHDT, YYEEEE. Here the CDR3 DNA reads TGCCTGACCGGAAGCAGGGGGCTAGCTTTCTTT. It specifies CLTGSRGLAFF.

The rearrangement links TRBV10-1 to TRBJ2-7; D call uncertain. Germline V CDR1 and CDR2: WNHNN, SYGVQD (reference sequence). The CDR3 length is 16 residues. V was trimmed by 3 bases and J by 2 bases, leaving 17 bases between them. The CDR3 sequence is CASSDFELAEAYEQYF. In DNA, the CDR3 is TGCGCCAGCAGTGACTTTGAGTTGGCTGAGGCCTACGAGCAGTACTTC.